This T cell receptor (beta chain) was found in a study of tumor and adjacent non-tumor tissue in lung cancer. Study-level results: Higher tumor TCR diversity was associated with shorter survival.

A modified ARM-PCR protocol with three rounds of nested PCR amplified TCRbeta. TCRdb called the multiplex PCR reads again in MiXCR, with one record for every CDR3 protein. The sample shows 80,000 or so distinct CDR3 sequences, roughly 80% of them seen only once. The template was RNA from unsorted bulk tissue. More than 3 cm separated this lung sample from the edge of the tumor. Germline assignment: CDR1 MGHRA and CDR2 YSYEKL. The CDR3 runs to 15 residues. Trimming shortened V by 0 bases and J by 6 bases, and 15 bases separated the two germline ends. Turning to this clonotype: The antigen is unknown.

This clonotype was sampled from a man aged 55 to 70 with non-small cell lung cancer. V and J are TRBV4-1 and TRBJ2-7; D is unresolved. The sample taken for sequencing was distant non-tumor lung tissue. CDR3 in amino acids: CASSQDEAHGVEQYF. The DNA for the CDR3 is TGCGCCAGCAGCCAAGACGAAGCTCACGGCGTCGAGCAGTACTTC.